Following are 18 T cell receptor beta chains from one sample sequenced in a study of blood T cell repertoires in COVID-19. This table comes from immunoSEQ multiplex PCR, and its TCRdb copy is limited to in-frame clones, with some not included. The table includes about 100,000 clones, roughly 80% detected once. The specimen sequenced was peripheral blood. The receptors stem from an older man with active or convalescent COVID-19.

The V gene is TRBV18, the J gene TRBJ2-3; D might be TRBD2 (5 bases). The V gene's germline CDR1 is KGHSH and CDR2 LQKENI. The CDR3 is made up of 12 amino acids. V was clipped by 6 bases and J by 11 bases, with 15 bases between them. CDR3 DNA sequence: TGTGCCAGCTCCTCCGGGGTAGGAGGGCAGTATTTT. This codes for CASSSGVGGQYF.

V and J are TRBV10-3 and TRBJ1-4, with 9 bases fitting TRBD1. This CDR3 region has 15 residues. Germline lookup yields CDR1 ENHRY and CDR2 SYGVKD. V lost 10 bases to trimming and J lost 8 bases; unmatched junction nucleotides: 14. CDR3 DNA sequence: TGTGCCAGTCTTGCCACAGGGGGCGCGGGGGAAAAACTGTTTTTT. Its protein is CASLATGGAGEKLFF.

The chain combines TRBV3-1 (or the pseudogene TRBV3-2) with TRBJ2-1; 12 bases line up with TRBD2. This CDR3 is built from 14 residues. Germline V gives CDR1 LGHDT, CDR2 YNNKEL (reference sequence). Germline trimming cut 4 bases from V and 13 bases from J; bases unmatched to any gene: 8. The CDR3 DNA reads as TGTGCCAGCAGCCCCGTGACTAGCGGGGGTGTTCAGTTCTTC. Translation: CASSPVTSGGVQFF.

The chain uses TRBV4-2 and TRBJ2-7; 10 bases align to TRBD2. CDR3 length: 16 residues. CDR1 is LGHNA, CDR2 YNFKEQ, per germline. V lost 0 bases and J lost 2; bases outside the gene matches: 4. CDR3 DNA sequence: TGTGCCAGCAGCCAAGATCTAGCGGGAGCCCCCTACGAGCAGTACTTC. Protein sequence: CASSQDLAGAPYEQYF.

CDR3 sequence: CASSNSISQGGGTEAFF. For the CDR3, the DNA is TGTGCCAGCAGCAATTCCATAAGCCAGGGCGGAGGGACTGAAGCTTTCTTT. The chain combines TRBV21-1 with TRBJ1-1. TRBV21-1 is a pseudogene locus. CDR3 length equals 17 residues.

This chain links TRBV5-1 with TRBJ1-5; no firm D call. In germline, CDR1 is SGHRS, CDR2 YFSETQ. CDR3 size: 13 residues. V was cut by 3 bases and J by 5 bases, with 9 bases left in between. The CDR3 DNA reads as TGCGCCAGCAGCTCGAACGTAGATCAGCCCCAGCATTTT. Translating it yields CASSSNVDQPQHF.

A few counts support this clone. The chain has TRBV3-1 (or the pseudogene TRBV3-2) and TRBJ2-1; D unclear. There are 15 residues in the CDR3. The V end was cut by 0 bases, the J end by 0 bases, with 6 bases between. CDR1 is LGHDT and CDR2 is YNNKEL in the germline V gene (reference sequence). The CDR3 region has the DNA TGTGCCAGCAGCCAAGAACCCAGCTCCTACAATGAGCAGTTCTTC. It is translated as CASSQEPSSYNEQFF.

This clone was counted a few times. The J gene is TRBJ2-6, the V gene TRBV4-1, with TRBD2 matching over 10 bases. Germline CDR1 reads MGHRA; CDR2 reads YSYEKL. After removal of 3 bases from V and 0 bases from J, the junction contained 5 bases not matched to a gene. This CDR3 is built from 18 residues. In nucleotides, the CDR3 is TGCGCCAGCAGCCACCTAGCGGGGGATCTCTCTGGGGCCAACGTCCTGACTTTC. Its translation is CASSHLAGDLSGANVLTF.

This sequence joins TRBV30 and TRBJ2-5; 7 bases match TRBD1. The CDR3 spans 13 residues. In germline, CDR1 is GTSNPN, CDR2 SVGIG (reference sequence). Germline trimming cut 4 bases from V and 5 bases from J; bases unmatched to any gene: 7. The CDR3 DNA follows: TGTGCCTGGACCCAGGGGGTCGGGGAGACCCAGTACTTC. Its translation: CAWTQGVGETQYF.

The table lists this clone with a few counts. This chain connects TRBV6-6 to TRBJ1-5, with 7 bases matching TRBD1. V lost 4 bases to trimming and J lost 5 bases; unmatched junction nucleotides: 5. Germline assignment: CDR1 MNHNY and CDR2 SVGAGI (reference sequence). CDR3 length equals 14 residues. The CDR3 DNA reads as TGTGCCAGCAGTTCCGACAGGGTCCATCAGCCCCAGCATTTT. This translates into CASSSDRVHQPQHF.

The chain combines TRBV6-5 with TRBJ1-2; no firm D call. The germline CDR1 and CDR2 sequences are MNHEY and SVGAGI. The CDR3 runs to 13 residues. V lost 2 bases to trimming and J lost 0 bases, with 4 bases between them. This chain's CDR3 is CASSYVANYGYTF. The DNA of the CDR3 is TGTGCCAGCAGTTACGTAGCTAACTATGGCTACACCTTC.

The chain carries TRBV5-1 and TRBJ1-1, with 8 bases fitting TRBD1. Germline CDR1 reads SGHRS; CDR2 reads YFSETQ. The J segment lost 0 bases and the V segment lost 3 bases, leaving 10 bases of the junction unmatched. The CDR3 covers 17 residues. CDR3 DNA: TGCGCCAGCAGCTACCATGGGGCAGGGGGCTTGAACACTGAAGCTTTCTTT. Amino acid sequence: CASSYHGAGGLNTEAFF.

This chain uses TRBV4-2 with TRBJ1-1, with D perhaps matching TRBD1 (5 bases). Germline CDR1 is LGHNA and CDR2 is YNFKEQ. CDR3 length: 16 amino acids. V lost 0 bases, J lost 0 bases, and 11 bases lay in between. CDR3 region: CASSQDPGIMNTEAFF. As DNA, the CDR3 is TGTGCCAGCAGCCAAGACCCAGGGATAATGAACACTGAAGCTTTCTTT.

CDR3 nucleotides: TGTGCCAGCAGTTCCCAGGGACAGGCCACCTATAATTCACCCCTCCACTTT. This gives the protein CASSSQGQATYNSPLHF. The chain recombines TRBV28 with TRBJ1-6, with TRBD1 identical over 8 bases. The V and J ends lost 4 bases and 2 bases, in that order; junction bases with no gene match: 7. The CDR3 runs 17 residues. Germline CDR1 is MDHEN and CDR2 is SYDVKM.

The chain links TRBV28 to TRBJ1-4, with 7 positions matching TRBD1. J lost 3 bases, V lost 6 bases, and 10 bases had no gene match. From germline, CDR1 is MDHEN and CDR2 SYDVKM. The CDR3 contains 16 residues. DNA of the CDR3: TGTGCCAGCAGCCACATTGGGACAGCATCTAATGAAAAACTGTTTTTT. Protein sequence: CASSHIGTASNEKLFF.

Here the CDR3 DNA reads TGTGCCAGCAGGCCAGGGATTAGCACAGATACGCAGTATTTT. Amino acid sequence: CASRPGISTDTQYF. The chain has TRBV2 and TRBJ2-3; maybe TRBD1 (5 bases). This CDR3 contains 14 residues. Germline-derived CDR1 and CDR2 are SNHLY and FYNNEI. V lost 6 bases, J lost 0 bases, and 10 bases lay in between.

V usage is TRBV7-9 and J usage is TRBJ1-4, with a possible D match to TRBD1 (5 bases). This CDR3 has 13 amino acids. V was trimmed by 8 bases and J by 14 bases, leaving 21 bases between them. The V gene's germline CDR1 is SEHNR and CDR2 FQNEAQ (reference sequence). CDR3 sequence reads: CASAEGTEIKLFF. In DNA, the CDR3 is TGTGCCAGCGCAGAGGGGACTGAGATAAAGCTGTTTTTT.

As DNA, the CDR3 is TGTGCCAGCAGCTTCGGGGGACAGGGCGGGTTCACTGAAGCTTTCTTT. Amino acid sequence: CASSFGGQGGFTEAFF. This rearrangement joins TRBV5-4 to TRBJ1-1, with TRBD1 matching over 9 bases. Germline trimming cut 2 bases from V and 4 bases from J; bases unmatched to any gene: 9. The CDR3 runs 16 residues. The V gene's germline CDR1 is SGHNT and CDR2 YYREEE (reference sequence).